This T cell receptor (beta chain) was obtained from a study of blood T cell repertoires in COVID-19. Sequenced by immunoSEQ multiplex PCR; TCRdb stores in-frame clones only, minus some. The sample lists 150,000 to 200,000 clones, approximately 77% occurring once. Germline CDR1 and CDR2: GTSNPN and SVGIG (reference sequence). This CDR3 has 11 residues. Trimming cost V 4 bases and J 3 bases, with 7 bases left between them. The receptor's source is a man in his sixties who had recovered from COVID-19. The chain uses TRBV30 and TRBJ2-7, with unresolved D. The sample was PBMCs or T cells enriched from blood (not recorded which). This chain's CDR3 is CAWTSGYEQYF. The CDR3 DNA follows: TGTGCCTGGACCTCCGGCTACGAGCAGTACTTC.